The 10 T cell receptor beta chains below were found in one sample sequenced in a study of cytomegalovirus exposure and HLA in healthy donors. It was with 60 Vbeta and 13 Jbeta primers that the PCR ran. This table comes from immunoSEQ multiplex PCR, and its TCRdb copy is limited to in-frame clones, with some not included. The sample lists 90,000 to 130,000 clones, 75% to 85% occurring once. The sample comprised PBMCs. The source is a woman younger than 30 in good health and CMV-seropositive.

The rearrangement joins TRBV7-2 to TRBJ1-4, with 10 nucleotides matching TRBD1. J was trimmed by 8 bases and V by 4 bases; bases with no gene match: 7. Germline loops: CDR1 SGHTA, CDR2 FQGNSA. This CDR3 spans 15 amino acids. The CDR3 sequence: CASSSPGTGEEKLFF. The CDR3 bases are TGTGCCAGCAGCTCCCCCGGGACAGGGGAGGAAAAACTGTTTTTT.

The chain employs TRBV2 and TRBJ2-5, with 10 bases matching TRBD2. V shed 4 bases and J 4 bases; nucleotides not matched to a gene: 9. This CDR3 region has 16 residues. Germline values: CDR1 SNHLY, CDR2 FYNNEI. CDR3 nucleotides: TGTGCCAGCAGTGGAACTAGCGGGGTGCCCGGAGAGACCCAGTACTTC. Translation gives CASSGTSGVPGETQYF.

The J gene is TRBJ1-5, the V gene TRBV2; TRBD1 aligns across 7 bases. Trimming removed 5 bases from V and 5 bases from J; junction bases left unmatched: 6. This CDR3 region has 14 residues. The germline gives CDR1 SNHLY, CDR2 FYNNEI. The CDR3 sequence: CASSSRQGHQPQHF. The CDR3, as DNA: TGTGCCAGCAGTTCTAGACAGGGCCATCAGCCCCAGCATTTT.

V and J are TRBV30 and TRBJ2-7; D possibly corresponds to TRBD1 (6 bases). The CDR3 length is 16 residues. Germline assignment: CDR1 GTSNPN and CDR2 SVGIG (reference sequence). V dropped 3 bases and J dropped 5 bases, with 23 bases sitting between them. Written as DNA, the CDR3 is TGTGCCTGGAGCCTTCTGTGGGGCCAGGGGAGAAACGAGCAGTACTTC. This encodes CAWSLLWGQGRNEQYF.

The rearrangement joins TRBV28 to TRBJ1-1; no clear D. The germline gives CDR1 MDHEN, CDR2 SYDVKM. The germline V and J ends were trimmed by 8 bases and 0 bases, with 13 bases remaining between them. The CDR3 covers 14 residues. This CDR3 is CASPASGVNTEAFF. CDR3 DNA: TGTGCCAGCCCCGCAAGTGGAGTGAACACTGAAGCTTTCTTT.

The rearrangement joins TRBV4-1 to TRBJ1-2; possibly TRBD1 for D (6 bases). Trimming pared 3 bases from V and 0 bases from J, leaving 17 bases between. The CDR3 is 17 residues long. From germline, CDR1 is MGHRA and CDR2 YSYEKL. Here the CDR3 reads CASSQHLRGSANYGYTF. The CDR3 DNA reads TGCGCCAGCAGCCAGCACCTCAGGGGATCGGCTAACTATGGCTACACCTTC.

The sample holds one count of this clone. CDR3 sequence (DNA): TGTGCCAGCAGCTTAGGCCCACCCTACTCCTACGAGCAGTACTTC. Protein sequence: CASSLGPPYSYEQYF. V and J are TRBV13 and TRBJ2-7; no reliable D call. Trimming took off 0 bases at V and 0 bases at J, with 9 bases between the two ends. The CDR3 is 15 amino acids. Germline loops: CDR1 PRHDT, CDR2 FYEKMQ (reference sequence).

This clone appeared a few times. The chain couples TRBV30 to TRBJ1-2, with 8 bases lining up with TRBD1. Germline V CDR1 and CDR2: GTSNPN, SVGIG (reference sequence). V lost 0 bases, J lost 8 bases, and 11 bases stayed unmatched. This CDR3 has 15 residues. The CDR3 is CAWSVQFGTGHGYTF. CDR3 sequence (DNA): TGTGCCTGGAGTGTACAGTTCGGGACAGGCCACGGCTACACCTTC. Together with reference TRBV30 and TRBJ1-2, the CDR3 gives the full variable domain: SQTIHQWPATLVQPVGSPLSLECTVEGTSNPNLYWYRQAAGRGLQLLFYSVGIGQISSEVPQNLSASRPQDRQFILSSKKLLLSDSGFYLCAWSVQFGTGHGYTFGSGTRLTVV.

This clone was seen just once. The rearrangement joins TRBV11-2 to TRBJ2-7; 8 bases agree with TRBD1. From germline, CDR1 is SGHAT and CDR2 FQNNGV. The CDR3 contains 15 residues. With V trimmed by 5 bases and J by 7 bases, 13 bases remained unmatched. CDR3 protein: CASSRRRDRIAEQYF. For the CDR3, the DNA is TGTGCCAGCAGCCGACGCAGGGACAGGATTGCGGAGCAGTACTTC.

This rearrangement joins TRBV6-6 to TRBJ2-5; 7 nucleotides align to TRBD2. This CDR3 has 15 amino acids. Germline loops: CDR1 MNHNY, CDR2 SVGAGI (reference sequence). V gave up 6 bases and J gave up 4 bases; unmatched junction bases: 11. CDR3 sequence reads: CASSRGTTMAETQYF. The CDR3 DNA reads TGTGCCAGCAGCCGAGGGACTACCATGGCAGAGACCCAGTACTTC.